This is a list of T cell receptor beta chains from one sample in a study of CD8 T cells in ankylosing spondylitis. MiXCR, run by TCRdb on the 5' RACE reads, gives a single entry per CDR3 protein. The data contain 200,000 to 300,000 distinct CDR3 sequences, 8.6% of them seen just once; the ten biggest clones take up approximately 6.2%. The sequencing input was blood, either unsorted or a sorted T cell fraction (not recorded which). The source is a male donor with ankylosing spondylitis or in good health (not recorded which). CDR3s include the opening cysteine and the closing phenylalanine or tryptophan. Each record gives: D gene, J gene, clone size, V gene, CDR3 protein, CDR3 DNA. A D gene is named only where the DNA matches it firmly. Clone size is shown for a subset of rows, as once, few, many or a class of expanded clone.

d_gene: -
j_gene: TRBJ2-2
abundance: few
v_gene: TRBV7-8
CDR3aa: CASSLGGFGELFF
CDR3nt: TGTGCCAGCAGCTTAGGAGGGTTCGGGGAGCTGTTTTTT

d_gene: TRBD1
j_gene: TRBJ2-7
abundance: many
v_gene: TRBV11-3
CDR3aa: CASSLRDREYEQYF
CDR3nt: TGTGCCAGCAGCTTACGGGACAGGGAGTACGAGCAGTACTTC

d_gene: TRBD1
j_gene: TRBJ2-7
abundance: many
v_gene: TRBV7-2
CDR3aa: CASSPRNRGSSYEQYF
CDR3nt: TGTGCCAGCAGCCCCCGTAACAGGGGATCAAGCTACGAGCAGTACTTC

d_gene: -
j_gene: TRBJ2-3
abundance: few
v_gene: TRBV5-1
CDR3aa: CASSLASAHGTDTQYF
CDR3nt: TGCGCCAGCAGCTTGGCGTCGGCCCACGGCACAGATACGCAGTATTTT

d_gene: TRBD1
j_gene: TRBJ1-5
abundance: many
v_gene: TRBV27
CDR3aa: CASKGMTGTVSNQPQHF
CDR3nt: TGTGCCAGCAAGGGGATGACCGGGACAGTTAGCAATCAGCCCCAGCATTTT

d_gene: -
j_gene: TRBJ1-3
abundance: many
v_gene: TRBV6-5
CDR3aa: CASSYQGWSTGNTIYF
CDR3nt: TGTGCCAGCAGTTATCAGGGTTGGTCAACTGGAAACACCATATATTTT

d_gene: -
j_gene: TRBJ2-5
abundance: many
v_gene: TRBV29-1
CDR3aa: CSVVRGNQETQYF
CDR3nt: TGCAGCGTTGTACGGGGAAACCAAGAGACCCAGTACTTC

d_gene: -
j_gene: TRBJ2-5
abundance: many
v_gene: TRBV20-1
CDR3aa: CSARDLWSDQETQYF
CDR3nt: TGCAGTGCTAGAGATCTCTGGAGCGACCAAGAGACCCAGTACTTC

d_gene: TRBD2
j_gene: TRBJ2-7
abundance: -
v_gene: TRBV30
CDR3aa: CAWGLAGAYEQYF
CDR3nt: TGTGCCTGGGGACTAGCGGGGGCCTACGAGCAGTACTTC

d_gene: -
j_gene: TRBJ2-6
abundance: many
v_gene: TRBV9
CDR3aa: CASSVWGGAGANVLTF
CDR3nt: TGTGCCAGCAGCGTCTGGGGGGGCGCTGGGGCCAACGTCCTGACTTTC

d_gene: -
j_gene: TRBJ2-2
abundance: many
v_gene: TRBV20-1
CDR3aa: CSARSGYLNTGELFF
CDR3nt: TGCAGTGCTAGATCCGGGTACTTAAACACCGGGGAGCTGTTTTTT

d_gene: TRBD1
j_gene: TRBJ2-7
abundance: many
v_gene: TRBV25-1
CDR3aa: CASSETQWGQGNYEQYF
CDR3nt: TGTGCCAGCAGTGAAACCCAATGGGGACAGGGAAACTACGAGCAGTACTTC

d_gene: -
j_gene: TRBJ1-1
abundance: -
v_gene: TRBV6-5
CDR3aa: CASSYAGGRANTEAFF
CDR3nt: TGTGCCAGCAGTTACGCCGGGGGCAGGGCGAACACTGAAGCTTTCTTT

d_gene: -
j_gene: TRBJ1-5
abundance: -
v_gene: TRBV7-9
CDR3aa: CASSSQGQPQHF
CDR3nt: TGTGCCAGCAGCTCTCAGGGGCAGCCCCAGCATTTT

d_gene: TRBD1
j_gene: TRBJ2-2
abundance: few
v_gene: TRBV5-1
CDR3aa: CASSMDRADGELFF
CDR3nt: TGCGCCAGCAGCATGGACAGGGCGGACGGGGAGCTGTTTTTT

d_gene: -
j_gene: TRBJ2-1
abundance: many
v_gene: TRBV4-3
CDR3aa: CASSQVATLLNEQFF
CDR3nt: TGCGCCAGCAGCCAAGTTGCGACCCTCCTCAATGAGCAGTTCTTC

d_gene: -
j_gene: TRBJ2-3
abundance: many
v_gene: TRBV3-1
CDR3aa: CASSQEGTDTQYF
CDR3nt: TGTGCCAGCAGCCAAGAAGGCACAGATACGCAGTATTTT